This T cell receptor (beta chain) derives from a study of human T cells and chemical hapten exposure. Study details: While the approximately 23-week study was under way, patients received diphenylcyclopropenone on the scalp every week. Application of 0.01% DPC to the upper back was done by patch test, with a reading at 6 days. Patients, a majority of them female, were diagnosed with alopecia areata, totalis or universalis.

Time point specified: pre-sensitization, week 0. The sample's treatment: therapeutic diphenylcyclopropenone sensitization with weekly scalp DPC. Trimming removed 2 bases at V and 1 base at J, with 6 bases between. Germline CDR1 reads SGHTA; CDR2 reads FQGTGA. There are 15 residues in the CDR3. TCRdb analysed the RACE reads with MiXCR anew, one entry per CDR3 protein. The sample holds under 200,000 distinct CDR3 sequences, 25% to 30% seen once. The rearrangement uses TRBV7-3 and TRBJ2-6, with D unresolved. The sequence was obtained from a woman under 40 with alopecia areata. Some clones in this sample may be carry-over from other donors' samples. The specimen was whole blood, collected in connection with sensitization to the hapten diphenylcyclopropenone (DPC). In DNA, the CDR3 is TGTGCCAGCAGCTTAGAAACATCTGGGGCCAACGTCCTGACTTTC. Protein product: CASSLETSGANVLTF.